This T cell receptor beta chain was found in a study of molecular identifiers for immune sequencing clone quantification. MiXCR was run by TCRdb on the PCR reads, yielding one entry per CDR3 protein. Among about 640,000 distinct CDR3 sequences listed, 15% to 20% were seen once. There are 16 residues in the CDR3. After removal of 1 base from V and 5 bases from J, the junction contained 8 bases not matched to a gene. Germline values: CDR1 SGHDN, CDR2 FVKESK. It was from roughly 20,000 to 1,000,000 sorted cells, with 10%, 30% or 50% RNA, that naive CD8 libraries came. The authors gated naive CD8 T cells as CD8+CD4-CCR7+CD45RA+ for sorting. Study conclusions and caveats: Clones that exceeded 20 RNA copies held over 99% of effector molecules, yet under 1% in naive cells.

With respect to this clonotype: Its antigen is still unknown.

The genes are TRBV14 and TRBJ1-2; 9 bases line up with TRBD1. The source material was naive CD8+ T cells from blood, with Jurkat cell RNA spiked in. Documented subset: FACS-sorted CD8+CD4-CCR7+CD45RA+ naive T cells. The source of this sequence is a human donor in good health. Some libraries in this study had Jurkat cell RNA spiked in. The CDR3 region is CASSQGLGTGSYGYTF. The CDR3 nucleotides are TGTGCCAGCAGCCAAGGCTTAGGGACAGGGTCTTATGGCTACACCTTC.